This TCR beta chain was identified during a study of cytomegalovirus exposure and HLA in healthy donors. Points from the study as a whole: An analysis was carried out at a later point. It showed that HLA-associated TCR beta chains were more clonally expanded than equally common non-associated chains. V- and J-gene trimming of TCR beta was linked (in a later analysis) to a missense DCLRE1C variant. Within an earlier analysis, most TCR beta V segments proved productive either about 87% or about 30% of the time.

Trimming cost V 2 bases and J 3 bases; bases outside gene matches: 2. Germline CDR1 SGDLS, CDR2 YYNGEE. The CDR3 covers 15 residues. PCR amplification relied on 60 Vbeta primers (plus 13 Jbeta primers). Assay used: immunoSEQ multiplex PCR; TCRdb lists only in-frame clones, some missing. The sample yields 100,000 to 130,000 clones, around 74% seen once. The donors were healthy bone marrow donors. This clone was seen a handful of times. Its antigen remains unidentified. This receptor was obtained from a woman aged 40 to 50 in good health and CMV-seropositive. V is TRBV9 and J is TRBJ2-1; 10 bases line up with TRBD2. The specimen sequenced was PBMCs. As DNA, the CDR3 is TGTGCCAGCAGCGTCGGGACTAGCGTCTACAATGAGCAGTTCTTC. It codes for CASSVGTSVYNEQFF.